These T cell receptor beta chains were read from a single sample in a study of T cell clones after liver transplantation. The table came from immunoSEQ multiplex PCR; TCRdb's copy has only in-frame clones and leaves some out. The profile covers about 76,000 clones, with 75% to 90% appearing a single time and roughly 2.8% taken by the ten largest. The specimen comprised CD4+ T cells from blood, sampled at the 22-month timepoint. Receptors were obtained from a human patient who received a liver transplant. Some of the T cells might come from the graft donor. Each CDR3 is given with its conserved first and last residue. A D gene is named only where the DNA matches it firmly.

>16|TRBJ1-4|TRBV28|NA
TGTGCCAGCAGTACCCCTAGGCAACCGGTTAATGAAAAACTGTTTTTT
CASSTPRQPVNEKLFF
>12|TRBJ2-3|TRBV12-5|NA
TGTGCTAGTGGTTTGTTTGCAGATACGCAGTATTTT
CASGLFADTQYF
>12|TRBJ2-1|TRBV7-2|NA
TGTGCCAGCTCCAAGGGCTACAATGAGCAGTTCTTC
CASSKGYNEQFF
>12|TRBJ2-4|TRBV19|NA
TGTGCCAGTAGTATTGCTGGAAACATTCAGTACTTC
CASSIAGNIQYF
>15|TRBJ2-1|TRBV5-4|NA
TGTGCCAGCAGCTTGGACAGGGCCTCCTACAATGAGCAGTTCTTC
CASSLDRASYNEQFF
>13|TRBJ1-2|TRBV7-2|TRBD1
TGTGCCAGCAGCCACGGGACAGGGGATGGCTACACCTTC
CASSHGTGDGYTF
>14|TRBJ2-5|TRBV6-1|NA
TGTGCCAGCTCCAGAAGGCAGCGTGAAGAGACCCAGTACTTC
CASSRRQREETQYF
>15|TRBJ1-1|TRBV4-2|TRBD1
TGTGCCAGCAGCCAAGATGGGCGGGACAGGCCTGAAGCTTTCTTT
CASSQDGRDRPEAFF
>16|TRBJ2-2|TRBV7-2|TRBD2
TGTGCCAGCAGTCCCCTAGCGGGAGGGCCCTCCGGGGAGCTGTTTTTT
CASSPLAGGPSGELFF
>15|TRBJ2-2|TRBV7-2|NA
TGTGCCAGCACACCAGCGCGGGGATACACCGGGGAGCTGTTTTTT
CASTPARGYTGELFF
>10|TRBJ2-7|TRBV2|NA
TGTGCCAGGAGACATGGCGAGCAGTACTTC
CARRHGEQYF
>15|TRBJ1-1|TRBV6-5|TRBD1
TGTGCCAGCAGTTCCATTGGGACAGAGAACACTGAAGCTTTCTTT
CASSSIGTENTEAFF
>15|TRBJ2-3|TRBV2|NA
TGTGCCAGCAGTGAACGGCTCTTGGGCACAGATACGCAGTATTTT
CASSERLLGTDTQYF
>16|TRBJ2-7|TRBV5-6|TRBD1
TGTGCCAGCAGCCCCCAAGGGCAGGGGGCATTCCACGAGCAGTACTTC
CASSPQGQGAFHEQYF
>14|TRBJ1-1|TRBV6-1|TRBD1
TGTGCCAGCATTAGGGGGCAAAGGAACACTGAAGCTTTCTTT
CASIRGQRNTEAFF
>14|TRBJ1-2|TRBV5-6|TRBD1
TGTGCCAGCAGTCCGGGGACAGGGTTGTTAGGCTACACCTTC
CASSPGTGLLGYTF
>14|TRBJ1-1|TRBV30|NA
TGTGCCTGGAGGAGGAGGGCTGGGGACACTGAAGCTTTCTTT
CAWRRRAGDTEAFF
>14|TRBJ1-4|TRBV6-5|NA
TGTGCCAGCAGAACAGAACCAACTAATGAAAAACTGTTTTTT
CASRTEPTNEKLFF
>12|TRBJ2-5|TRBV6-1|NA
TGTGCCAGCAAACGGGGGTCGGAGACCCAGTACTTC
CASKRGSETQYF
>15|TRBJ1-5|TRBV6-6|TRBD1
TGTGCCAGCAGTCTTGGGACAGGTGGCAATCAGCCCCAGCATTTT
CASSLGTGGNQPQHF